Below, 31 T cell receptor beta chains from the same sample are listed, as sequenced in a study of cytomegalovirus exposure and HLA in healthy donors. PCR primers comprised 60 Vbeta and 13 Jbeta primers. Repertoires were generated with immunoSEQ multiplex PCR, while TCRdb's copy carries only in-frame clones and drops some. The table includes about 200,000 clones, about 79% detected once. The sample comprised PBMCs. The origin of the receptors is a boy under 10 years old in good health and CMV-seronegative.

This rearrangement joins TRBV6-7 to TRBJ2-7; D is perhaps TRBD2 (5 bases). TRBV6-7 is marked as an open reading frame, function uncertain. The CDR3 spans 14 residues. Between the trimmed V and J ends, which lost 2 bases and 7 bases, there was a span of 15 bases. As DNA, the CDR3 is TGTGCCAGCAGTTACCCCCGTGGTCGAGGGGAGCAGTACTTC. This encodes CASSYPRGRGEQYF.

This CDR3 reads CASSVGGASGGPGGGELFF. The CDR3 DNA sequence: TGTGCCAGCAGCGTAGGTGGGGCTAGCGGGGGCCCCGGCGGCGGGGAGCTGTTTTTT. J is TRBJ2-2 and V is TRBV9; 10 bases agree with TRBD2. This CDR3 contains 19 residues. The J segment lost 7 bases and the V segment lost 0 bases, leaving 15 bases of the junction unmatched. Germline loops: CDR1 SGDLS, CDR2 YYNGEE.

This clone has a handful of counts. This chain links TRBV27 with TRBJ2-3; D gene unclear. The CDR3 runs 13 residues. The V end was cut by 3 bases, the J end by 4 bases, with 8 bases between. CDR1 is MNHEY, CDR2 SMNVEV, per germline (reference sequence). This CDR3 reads CASSLAPADTQYF. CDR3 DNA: TGTGCCAGCAGTTTGGCCCCAGCAGATACGCAGTATTTT.

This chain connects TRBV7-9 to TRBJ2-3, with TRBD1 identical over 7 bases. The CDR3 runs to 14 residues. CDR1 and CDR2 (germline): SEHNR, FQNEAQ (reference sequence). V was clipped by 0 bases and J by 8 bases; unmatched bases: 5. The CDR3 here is CASSLAGTAITQYF. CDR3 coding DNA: TGTGCCAGCAGCTTAGCGGGGACAGCTATTACGCAGTATTTT.

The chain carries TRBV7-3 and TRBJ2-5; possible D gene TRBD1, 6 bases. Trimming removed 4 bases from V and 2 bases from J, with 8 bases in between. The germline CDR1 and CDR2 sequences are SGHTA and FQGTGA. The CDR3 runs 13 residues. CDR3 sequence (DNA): TGTGCCAGCAGCTCGGGACAACAAGAGACCCAGTACTTC. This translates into CASSSGQQETQYF.

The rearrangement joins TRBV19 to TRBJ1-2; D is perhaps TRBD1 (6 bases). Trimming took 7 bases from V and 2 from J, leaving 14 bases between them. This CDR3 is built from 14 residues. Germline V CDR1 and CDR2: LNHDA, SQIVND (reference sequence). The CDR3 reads CASTLGGQNYGYTF. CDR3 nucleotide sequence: TGTGCCAGTACCTTGGGCGGACAGAACTATGGCTACACCTTC.

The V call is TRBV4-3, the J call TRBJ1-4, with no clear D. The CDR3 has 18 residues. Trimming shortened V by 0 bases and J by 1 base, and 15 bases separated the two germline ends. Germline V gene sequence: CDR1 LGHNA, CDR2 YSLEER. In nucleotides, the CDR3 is TGCGCCAGCAGCCAAGACCCCCCCGGGAGGGAAACTAATGAAAAACTGTTTTTT. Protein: CASSQDPPGRETNEKLFF.

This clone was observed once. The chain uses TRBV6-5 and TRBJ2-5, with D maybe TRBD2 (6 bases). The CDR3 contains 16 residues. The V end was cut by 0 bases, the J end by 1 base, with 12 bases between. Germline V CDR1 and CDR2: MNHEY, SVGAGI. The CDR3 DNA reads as TGTGCCAGCAGTTACTCGAGGGCGGGACTCCAAGAGACCCAGTACTTC. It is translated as CASSYSRAGLQETQYF.

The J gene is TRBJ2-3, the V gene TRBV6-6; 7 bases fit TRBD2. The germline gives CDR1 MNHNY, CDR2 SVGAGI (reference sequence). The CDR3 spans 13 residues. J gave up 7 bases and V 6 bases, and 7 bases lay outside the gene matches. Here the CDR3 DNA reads TGTGCCAGCAGCGATGGGGGGGTATATACGCAGTATTTT. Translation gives CASSDGGVYTQYF.

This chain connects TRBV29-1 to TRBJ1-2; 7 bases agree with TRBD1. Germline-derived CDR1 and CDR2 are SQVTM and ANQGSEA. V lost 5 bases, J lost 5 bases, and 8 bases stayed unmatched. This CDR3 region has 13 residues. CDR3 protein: CSVPKDREYGYTF. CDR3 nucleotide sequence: TGCAGCGTTCCCAAAGACAGGGAGTATGGCTACACCTTC.

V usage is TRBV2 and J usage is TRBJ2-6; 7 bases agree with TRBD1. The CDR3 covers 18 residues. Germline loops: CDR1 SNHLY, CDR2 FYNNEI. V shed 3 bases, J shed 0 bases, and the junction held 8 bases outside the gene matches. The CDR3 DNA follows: TGTGCCAGCAGTGATGCGAGGGGGCAGAGCTCTGGGGCCAACGTCCTGACTTTC. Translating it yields CASSDARGQSSGANVLTF. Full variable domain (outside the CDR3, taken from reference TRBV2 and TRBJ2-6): EPEVTQTPSHQVTQMGQEVILRCVPISNHLYFYWYRQILGQKVEFLVSFYNNEISEKSEIFDDQFSVERPDGSNFTLKIRSTKLEDSAMYFCASSDARGQSSGANVLTFGAGSRLTVL.

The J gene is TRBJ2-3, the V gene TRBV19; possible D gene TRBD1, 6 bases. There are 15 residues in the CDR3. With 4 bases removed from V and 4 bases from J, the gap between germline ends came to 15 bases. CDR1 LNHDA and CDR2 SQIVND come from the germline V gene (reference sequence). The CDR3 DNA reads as TGTGCCAGTAGTAGAATACAGGGAAGGTCAGATACGCAGTATTTT. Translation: CASSRIQGRSDTQYF.

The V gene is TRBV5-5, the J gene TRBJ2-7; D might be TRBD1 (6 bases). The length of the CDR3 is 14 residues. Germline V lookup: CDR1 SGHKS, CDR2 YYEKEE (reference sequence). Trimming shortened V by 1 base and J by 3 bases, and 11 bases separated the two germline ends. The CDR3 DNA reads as TGTGCCAGCAGCTTGACAGGGAGAGGCTACGAGCAGTACTTC. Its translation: CASSLTGRGYEQYF. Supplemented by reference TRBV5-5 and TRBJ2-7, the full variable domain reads DAGVTQSPTHLIKTRGQQVTLRCSPISGHKSVSWYQQVLGQGPQFIFQYYEKEERGRGNFPDRFSARQFPNYSSELNVNALLLGDSALYLCASSLTGRGYEQYFGPGTRLTVT.

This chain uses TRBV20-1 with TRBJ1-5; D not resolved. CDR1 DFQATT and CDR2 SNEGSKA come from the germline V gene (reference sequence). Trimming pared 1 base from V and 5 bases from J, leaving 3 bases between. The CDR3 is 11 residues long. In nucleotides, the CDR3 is TGCAGTGCTAGAGCGGATCAGCCCCAGCATTTT. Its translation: CSARADQPQHF.

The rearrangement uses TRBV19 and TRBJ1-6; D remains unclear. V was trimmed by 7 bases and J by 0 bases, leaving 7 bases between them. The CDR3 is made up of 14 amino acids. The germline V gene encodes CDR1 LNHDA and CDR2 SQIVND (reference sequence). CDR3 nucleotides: TGTGCCAGTACTGGCAGCTCCTATAATTCACCCCTCCACTTT. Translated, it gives CASTGSSYNSPLHF.

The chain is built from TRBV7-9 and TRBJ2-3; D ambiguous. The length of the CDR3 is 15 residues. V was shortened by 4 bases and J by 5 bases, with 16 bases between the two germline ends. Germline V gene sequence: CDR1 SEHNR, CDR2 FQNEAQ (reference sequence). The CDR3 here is CASSSRVSLQDTQYF. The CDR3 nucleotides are TGTGCCAGCAGCTCCCGAGTGTCCCTTCAAGATACGCAGTATTTT.

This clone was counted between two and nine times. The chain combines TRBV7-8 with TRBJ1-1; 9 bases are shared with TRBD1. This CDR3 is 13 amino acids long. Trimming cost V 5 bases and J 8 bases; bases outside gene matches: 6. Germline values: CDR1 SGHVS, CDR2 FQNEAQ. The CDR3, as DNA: TGTGCCAGCAGCCTTTCGGACAGGGGAGAAGCTTTCTTT. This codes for CASSLSDRGEAFF. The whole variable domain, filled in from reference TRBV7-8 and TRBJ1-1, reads GAGVSQSPRYKVAKRGQDVALRCDPISGHVSLFWYQQALGQGPEFLTYFQNEAQLDKSGLPSDRFFAERPEGSVSTLKIQRTQQEDSAVYLCASSLSDRGEAFFGQGTRLTVV.

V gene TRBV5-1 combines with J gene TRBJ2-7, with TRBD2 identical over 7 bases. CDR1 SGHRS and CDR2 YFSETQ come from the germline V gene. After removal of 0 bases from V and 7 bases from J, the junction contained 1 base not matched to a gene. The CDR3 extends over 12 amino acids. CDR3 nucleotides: TGCGCCAGCAGCTTGGGGGAGGGGGAGCAGTACTTC. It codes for CASSLGEGEQYF.

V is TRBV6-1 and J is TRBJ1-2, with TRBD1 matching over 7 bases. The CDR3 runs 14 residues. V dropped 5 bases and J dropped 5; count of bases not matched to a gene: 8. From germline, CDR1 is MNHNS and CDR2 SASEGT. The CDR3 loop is CASSFEGARYGYTF. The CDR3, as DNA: TGTGCCAGCAGTTTCGAGGGGGCGAGGTATGGCTACACCTTC.

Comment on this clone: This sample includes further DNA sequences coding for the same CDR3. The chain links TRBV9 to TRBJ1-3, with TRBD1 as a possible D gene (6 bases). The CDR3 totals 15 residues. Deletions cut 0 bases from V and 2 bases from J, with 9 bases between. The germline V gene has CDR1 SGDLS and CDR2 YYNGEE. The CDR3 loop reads CASSVGGGTGNTIYF. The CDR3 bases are TGTGCCAGCAGCGTAGGAGGGGGAACTGGAAACACCATATATTTT.

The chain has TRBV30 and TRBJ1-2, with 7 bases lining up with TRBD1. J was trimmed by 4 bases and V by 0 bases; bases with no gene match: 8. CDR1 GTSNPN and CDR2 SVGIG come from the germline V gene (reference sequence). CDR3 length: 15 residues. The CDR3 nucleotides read TGTGCCTGGAGTGTACGAGGGGGCGCGAGCTATGGCTACACCTTC. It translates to CAWSVRGGASYGYTF.

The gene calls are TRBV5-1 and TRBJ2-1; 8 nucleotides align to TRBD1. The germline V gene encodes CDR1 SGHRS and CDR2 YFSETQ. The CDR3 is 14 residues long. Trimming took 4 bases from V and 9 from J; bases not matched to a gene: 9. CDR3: CASSLTGVRGEQFF. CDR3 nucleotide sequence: TGCGCCAGCAGCCTGACAGGGGTTCGGGGTGAGCAGTTCTTC.

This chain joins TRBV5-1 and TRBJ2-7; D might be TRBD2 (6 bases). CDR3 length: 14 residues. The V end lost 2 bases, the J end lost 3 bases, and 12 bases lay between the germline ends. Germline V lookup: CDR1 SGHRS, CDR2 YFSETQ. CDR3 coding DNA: TGCGCCAGCAGCTTCAACGTAGCGGTCTACGAGCAGTACTTC. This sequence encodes CASSFNVAVYEQYF.

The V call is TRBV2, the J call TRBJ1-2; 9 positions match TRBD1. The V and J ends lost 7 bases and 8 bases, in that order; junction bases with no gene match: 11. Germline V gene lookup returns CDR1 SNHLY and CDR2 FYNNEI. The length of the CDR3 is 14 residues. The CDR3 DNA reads TGTGCCAGCAACGCACTACAGGGGGCGGGGGGCTACACCTTC. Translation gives CASNALQGAGGYTF.

The CDR3 is CASSSSGGPYGYTF. DNA of the CDR3: TGTGCCAGCAGCAGTTCGGGGGGCCCCTATGGCTACACCTTC. This sequence joins TRBV7-2 and TRBJ1-2, with D perhaps TRBD1 (6 bases). Germline assignment: CDR1 SGHTA and CDR2 FQGNSA. This CDR3 spans 14 amino acids. V lost 5 bases, J lost 4 bases, and 14 bases lay in between. The full variable domain, with the rest looked up from reference TRBV7-2 and TRBJ1-2, is GAGVSQSPSNKVTEKGKDVELRCDPISGHTALYWYRQSLGQGLEFLIYFQGNSAPDKSGLPSDRFSAERTGGSVSTLTIQRTQQEDSAVYLCASSSSGGPYGYTFGSGTRLTVV.

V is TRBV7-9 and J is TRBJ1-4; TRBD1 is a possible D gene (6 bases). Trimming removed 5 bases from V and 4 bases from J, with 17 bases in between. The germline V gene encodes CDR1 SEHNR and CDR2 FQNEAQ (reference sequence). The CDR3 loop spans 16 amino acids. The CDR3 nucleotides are TGTGCCAGCAGCCACACCCAACAGGGCTATAATGAAAAACTGTTTTTT. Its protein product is CASSHTQQGYNEKLFF. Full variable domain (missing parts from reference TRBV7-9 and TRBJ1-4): DTGVSQNPRHKITKRGQNVTFRCDPISEHNRLYWYRQTLGQGPEFLTYFQNEAQLEKSRLLSDRFSAERPKGSFSTLEIQRTEQGDSAMYLCASSHTQQGYNEKLFFGSGTQLSVL.

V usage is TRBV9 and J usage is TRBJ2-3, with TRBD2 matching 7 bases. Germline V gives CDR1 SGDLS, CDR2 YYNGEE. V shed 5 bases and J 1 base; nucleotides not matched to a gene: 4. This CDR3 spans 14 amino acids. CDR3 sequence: CASSYAGGTDTQYF. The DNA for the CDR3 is TGTGCCAGCAGTTATGCGGGGGGCACAGATACGCAGTATTTT.

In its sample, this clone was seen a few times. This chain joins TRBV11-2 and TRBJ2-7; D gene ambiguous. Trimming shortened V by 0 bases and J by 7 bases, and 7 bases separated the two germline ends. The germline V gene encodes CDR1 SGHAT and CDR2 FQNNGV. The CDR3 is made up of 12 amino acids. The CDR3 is CASSLDMREQYF. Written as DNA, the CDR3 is TGTGCCAGCAGCTTAGACATGAGAGAGCAGTACTTC. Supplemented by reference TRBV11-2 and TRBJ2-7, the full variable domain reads EAGVAQSPRYKIIEKRQSVAFWCNPISGHATLYWYQQILGQGPKLLIQFQNNGVVDDSQLPKDRFSAERLKGVDSTLKIQPAKLEDSAVYLCASSLDMREQYFGPGTRLTVT.

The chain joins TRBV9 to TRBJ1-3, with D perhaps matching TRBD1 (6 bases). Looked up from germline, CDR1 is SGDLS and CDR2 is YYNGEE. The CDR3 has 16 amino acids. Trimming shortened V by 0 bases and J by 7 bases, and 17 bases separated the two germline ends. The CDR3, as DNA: TGTGCCAGCAGCGTAGCAGAGGGACACTTTACTAACACCATATATTTT. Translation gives CASSVAEGHFTNTIYF.

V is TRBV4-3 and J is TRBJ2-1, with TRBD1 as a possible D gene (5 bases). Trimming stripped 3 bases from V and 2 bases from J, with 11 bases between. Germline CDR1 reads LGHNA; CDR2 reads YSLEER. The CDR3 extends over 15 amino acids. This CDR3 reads CASSQQGEAYNEQFF. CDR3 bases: TGCGCCAGCAGCCAGCAGGGTGAGGCCTACAATGAGCAGTTCTTC.

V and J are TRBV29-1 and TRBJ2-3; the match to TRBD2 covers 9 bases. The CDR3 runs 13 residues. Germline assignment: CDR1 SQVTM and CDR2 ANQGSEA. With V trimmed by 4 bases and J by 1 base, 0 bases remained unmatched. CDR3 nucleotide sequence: TGCAGCGTTGTAGCGGGGGGCACAGATACGCAGTATTTT. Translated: CSVVAGGTDTQYF.